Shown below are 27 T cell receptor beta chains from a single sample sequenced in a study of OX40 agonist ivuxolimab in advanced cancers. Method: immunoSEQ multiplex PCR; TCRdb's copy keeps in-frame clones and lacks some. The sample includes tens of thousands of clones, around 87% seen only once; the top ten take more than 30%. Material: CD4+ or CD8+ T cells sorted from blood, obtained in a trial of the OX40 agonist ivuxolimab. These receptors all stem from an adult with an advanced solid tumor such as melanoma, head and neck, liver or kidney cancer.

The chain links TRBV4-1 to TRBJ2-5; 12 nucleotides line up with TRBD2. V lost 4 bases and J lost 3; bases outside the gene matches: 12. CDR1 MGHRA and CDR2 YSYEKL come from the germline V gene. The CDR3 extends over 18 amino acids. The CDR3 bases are TGCGCCAGCAGCCTAAGATATGCTAGCGGGGGGGCCGAAGAGACCCAGTACTTC. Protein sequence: CASSLRYASGGAEETQYF.

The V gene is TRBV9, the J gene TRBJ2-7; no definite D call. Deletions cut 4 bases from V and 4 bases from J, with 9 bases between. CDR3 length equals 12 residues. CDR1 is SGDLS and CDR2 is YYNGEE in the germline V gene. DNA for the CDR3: TGTGCCAGCAGCCCAGGTGGGTACGAGCAGTACTTC. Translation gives CASSPGGYEQYF.

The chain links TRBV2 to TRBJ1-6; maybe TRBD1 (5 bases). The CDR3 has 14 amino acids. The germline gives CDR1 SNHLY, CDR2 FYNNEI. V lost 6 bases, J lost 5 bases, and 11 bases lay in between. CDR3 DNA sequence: TGTGCCAGCAGGCCGGGACGGCATAATTCACCCCTCCACTTT. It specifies CASRPGRHNSPLHF.

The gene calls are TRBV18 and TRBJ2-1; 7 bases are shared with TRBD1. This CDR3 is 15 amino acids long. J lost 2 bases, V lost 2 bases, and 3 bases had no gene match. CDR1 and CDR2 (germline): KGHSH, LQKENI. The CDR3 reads CASSPWDSPYNEQFF. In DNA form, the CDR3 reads TGTGCCAGCTCACCATGGGACAGCCCCTACAATGAGCAGTTCTTC.

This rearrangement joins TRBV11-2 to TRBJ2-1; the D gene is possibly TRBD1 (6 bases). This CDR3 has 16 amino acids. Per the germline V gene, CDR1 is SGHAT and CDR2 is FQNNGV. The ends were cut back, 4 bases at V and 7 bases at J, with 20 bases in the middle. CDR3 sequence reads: CASSSDRFLRQNEQFF. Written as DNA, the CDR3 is TGTGCCAGCAGCTCGGACAGATTCCTCCGGCAAAATGAGCAGTTCTTC.

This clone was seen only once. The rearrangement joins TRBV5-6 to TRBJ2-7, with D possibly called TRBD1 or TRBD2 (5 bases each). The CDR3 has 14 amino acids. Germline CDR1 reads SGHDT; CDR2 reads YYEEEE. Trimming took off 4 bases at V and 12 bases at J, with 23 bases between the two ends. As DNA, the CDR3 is TGTGCCAGCAGCCACTCCCGGGACCCCTTAGTCCGGTACTTC. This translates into CASSHSRDPLVRYF.

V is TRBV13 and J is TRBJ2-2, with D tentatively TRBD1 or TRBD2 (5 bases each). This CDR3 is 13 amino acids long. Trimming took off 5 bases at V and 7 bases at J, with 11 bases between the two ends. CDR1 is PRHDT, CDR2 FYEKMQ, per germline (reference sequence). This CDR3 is CASSPLRGGELFF. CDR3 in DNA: TGTGCCAGCAGCCCTCTGAGGGGCGGGGAGCTGTTTTTT.

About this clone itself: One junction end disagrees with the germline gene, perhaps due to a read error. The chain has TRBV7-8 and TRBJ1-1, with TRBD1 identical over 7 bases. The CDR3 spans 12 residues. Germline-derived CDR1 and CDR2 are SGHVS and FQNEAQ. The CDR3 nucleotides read TGTGCCAGCAGCTTAGGCGGAACAGGGGCAATCTTT. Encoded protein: CASSLGGTGAIF.

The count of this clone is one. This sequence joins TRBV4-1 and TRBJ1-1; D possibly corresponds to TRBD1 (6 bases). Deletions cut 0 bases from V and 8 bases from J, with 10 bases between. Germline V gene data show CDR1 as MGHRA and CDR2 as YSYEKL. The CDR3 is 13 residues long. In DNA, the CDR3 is TGCGCCAGCAGCCAAGATTACAGGGTCGAAGCTTTCTTT. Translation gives CASSQDYRVEAFF.

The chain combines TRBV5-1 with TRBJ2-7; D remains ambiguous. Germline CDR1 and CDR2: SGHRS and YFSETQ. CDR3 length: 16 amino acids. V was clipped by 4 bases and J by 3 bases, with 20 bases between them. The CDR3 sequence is CASSPRALGEVYEQYF. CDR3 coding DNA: TGCGCCAGCAGCCCCCGGGCCCTTGGGGAAGTCTACGAGCAGTACTTC.

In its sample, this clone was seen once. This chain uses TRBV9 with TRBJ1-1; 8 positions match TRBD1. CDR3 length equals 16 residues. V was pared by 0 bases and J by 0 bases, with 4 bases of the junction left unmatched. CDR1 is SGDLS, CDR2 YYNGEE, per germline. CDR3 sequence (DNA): TGTGCCAGCAGCGTAGACAGGGGGGGTCTGAACACTGAAGCTTTCTTT. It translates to CASSVDRGGLNTEAFF. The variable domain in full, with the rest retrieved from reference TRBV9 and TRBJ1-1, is DSGVTQTPKHLITATGQRVTLRCSPRSGDLSVYWYQQSLDQGLQFLIQYYNGEERAKGNILERFSAQQFPDLHSELNLSSLELGDSALYFCASSVDRGGLNTEAFFGQGTRLTVV.

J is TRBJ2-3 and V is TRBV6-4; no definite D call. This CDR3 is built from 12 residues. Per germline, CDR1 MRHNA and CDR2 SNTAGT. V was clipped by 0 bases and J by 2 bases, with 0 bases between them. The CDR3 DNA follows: TGTGCCAGCAGTGACTCCACAGATACGCAGTATTTT. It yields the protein CASSDSTDTQYF.

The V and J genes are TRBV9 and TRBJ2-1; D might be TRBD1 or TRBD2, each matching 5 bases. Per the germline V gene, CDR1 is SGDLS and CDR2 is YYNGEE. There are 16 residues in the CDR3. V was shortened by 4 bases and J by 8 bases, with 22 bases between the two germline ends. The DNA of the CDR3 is TGTGCCAGCAGCAACGAAGGGGAGCCCTTGTTGGATGAGCAGTTCTTC. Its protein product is CASSNEGEPLLDEQFF.

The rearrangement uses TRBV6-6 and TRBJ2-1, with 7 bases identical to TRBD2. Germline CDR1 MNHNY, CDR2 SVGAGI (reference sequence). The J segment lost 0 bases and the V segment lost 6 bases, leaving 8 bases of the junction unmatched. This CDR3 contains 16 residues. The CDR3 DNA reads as TGTGCCAGCAGCAGTAGCGGGCTTAGCTCCTACAATGAGCAGTTCTTC. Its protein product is CASSSSGLSSYNEQFF.

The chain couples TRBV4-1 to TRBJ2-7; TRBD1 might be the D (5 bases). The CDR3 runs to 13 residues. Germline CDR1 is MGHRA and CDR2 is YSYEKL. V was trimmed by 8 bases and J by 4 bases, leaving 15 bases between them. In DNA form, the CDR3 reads TGCGCCAGCTGCCTACAGGAGAATTACGAGCAGTACTTC. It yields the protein CASCLQENYEQYF.

The CDR3 here is CASSEFAGSQETQYF. The CDR3 DNA follows: TGTGCCAGCAGTGAGTTTGCGGGGTCCCAAGAGACCCAGTACTTC. The chain employs TRBV6-1 and TRBJ2-5; TRBD2 might be the D (6 bases). CDR3 length equals 15 residues. V was trimmed by 3 bases and J by 1 base, leaving 12 bases between them. CDR1 MNHNS and CDR2 SASEGT come from the germline V gene.

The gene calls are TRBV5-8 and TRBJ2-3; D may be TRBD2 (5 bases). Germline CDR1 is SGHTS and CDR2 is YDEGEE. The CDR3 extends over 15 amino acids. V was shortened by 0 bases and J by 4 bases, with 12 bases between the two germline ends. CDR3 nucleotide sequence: TGTGCCAGCAGCTTGGGCTGGGAGAGGGCAGATACGCAGTATTTT. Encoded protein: CASSLGWERADTQYF.

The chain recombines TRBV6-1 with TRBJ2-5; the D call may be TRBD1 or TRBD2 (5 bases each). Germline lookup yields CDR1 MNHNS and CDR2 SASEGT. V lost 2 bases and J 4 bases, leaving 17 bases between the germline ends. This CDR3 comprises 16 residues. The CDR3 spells CASSEYVGALRETQYF. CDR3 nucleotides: TGTGCCAGCAGTGAATATGTCGGGGCCCTTAGAGAGACCCAGTACTTC.

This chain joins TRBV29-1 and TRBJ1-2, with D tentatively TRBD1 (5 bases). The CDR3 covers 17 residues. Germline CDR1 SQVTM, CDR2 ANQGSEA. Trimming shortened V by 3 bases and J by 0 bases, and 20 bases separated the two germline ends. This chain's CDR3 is CSVDPIPGLPTNYGYTF. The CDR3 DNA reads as TGCAGCGTTGACCCCATCCCGGGACTGCCTACTAACTATGGCTACACCTTC.

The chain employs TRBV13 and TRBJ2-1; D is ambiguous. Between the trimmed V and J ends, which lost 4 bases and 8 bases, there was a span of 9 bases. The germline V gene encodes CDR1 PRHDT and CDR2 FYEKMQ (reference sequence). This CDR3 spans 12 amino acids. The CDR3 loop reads CASSSLLDEQFF. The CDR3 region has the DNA TGTGCCAGCAGCTCGCTCTTAGATGAGCAGTTCTTC. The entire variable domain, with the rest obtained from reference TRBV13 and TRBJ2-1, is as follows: AAGVIQSPRHLIKEKRETATLKCYPIPRHDTVYWYQQGPGQDPQFLISFYEKMQSDKGSIPDRFSAQQFSDYHSELNMSSLELGDSALYFCASSSLLDEQFFGPGTRLTVL.

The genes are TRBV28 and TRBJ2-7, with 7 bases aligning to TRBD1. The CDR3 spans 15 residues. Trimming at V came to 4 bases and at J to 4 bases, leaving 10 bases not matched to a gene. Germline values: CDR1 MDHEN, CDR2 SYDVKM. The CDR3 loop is CASSSPGQKPYEQYF. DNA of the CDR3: TGTGCCAGCAGTTCCCCGGGACAGAAGCCATACGAGCAGTACTTC.

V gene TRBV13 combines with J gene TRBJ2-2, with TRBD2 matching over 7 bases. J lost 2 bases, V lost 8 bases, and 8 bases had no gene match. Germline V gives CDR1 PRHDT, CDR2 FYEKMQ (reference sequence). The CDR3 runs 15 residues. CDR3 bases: TGTGCCAGCGGGACTACAGGAGACAACACCGGGGAGCTGTTTTTT. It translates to CASGTTGDNTGELFF.

The CDR3 DNA reads TGTGCCAGCACCGACAGGTACTCCTACGAGCAGTACTTC. It codes for CASTDRYSYEQYF. The V gene is TRBV28, the J gene TRBJ2-7; TRBD1 is a possible D gene (6 bases). V lost 7 bases to trimming and J lost 0 bases, with 10 bases between them. Per the germline V gene, CDR1 is MDHEN and CDR2 is SYDVKM. This CDR3 comprises 13 residues.

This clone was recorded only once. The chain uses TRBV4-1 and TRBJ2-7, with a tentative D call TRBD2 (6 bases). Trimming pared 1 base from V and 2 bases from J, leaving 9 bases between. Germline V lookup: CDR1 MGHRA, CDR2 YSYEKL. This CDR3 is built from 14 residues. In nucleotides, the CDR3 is TGCGCCAGCAGCCAAGGGGGAGGCACCTACGAGCAGTACTTC. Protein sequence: CASSQGGGTYEQYF.

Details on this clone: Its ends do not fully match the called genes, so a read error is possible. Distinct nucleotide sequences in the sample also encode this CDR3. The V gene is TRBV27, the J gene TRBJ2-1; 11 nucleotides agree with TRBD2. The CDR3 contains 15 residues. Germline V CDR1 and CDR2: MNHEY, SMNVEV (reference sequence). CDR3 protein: CASSKRLAGGTEQFF. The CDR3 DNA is TGTGCTAGCAGTAAACGGCTAGCGGGAGGCACTGAGCAGTTCTTC.

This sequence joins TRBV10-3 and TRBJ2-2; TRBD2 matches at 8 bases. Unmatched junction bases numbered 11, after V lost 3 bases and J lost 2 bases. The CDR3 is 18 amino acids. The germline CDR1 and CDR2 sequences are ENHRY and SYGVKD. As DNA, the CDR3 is TGTGCCATCAGTGAATTAGTCGGGGGGGTCGTAAACACCGGGGAGCTGTTTTTT. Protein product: CAISELVGGVVNTGELFF.

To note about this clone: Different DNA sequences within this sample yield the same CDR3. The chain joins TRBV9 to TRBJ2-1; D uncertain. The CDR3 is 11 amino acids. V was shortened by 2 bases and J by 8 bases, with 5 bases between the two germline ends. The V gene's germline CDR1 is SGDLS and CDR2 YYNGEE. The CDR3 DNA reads TGTGCCAGCAGCGTGGGTGATGAGCAGTTCTTC. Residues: CASSVGDEQFF.